The 18 T cell receptor beta chains below come from one sample, sequenced in a study of T cell repertoires in cytomegalovirus infection (dated by TCRdb to about 2019). Antigens for these TCRs are unknown. In the paper's terms, the treatment or condition label means: in vitro stimulation with specific CMV peptide epitopes to enrich CMV-specific T cells. Sequenced using an Illumina HiSeq 1500. TCRdb applied fastp at Q25 and MiXCR to the public reads, then kept only in-frame beta chains. A single entry per CDR3 protein holds the most common genes and DNA from its merged rows. Across this sample there are 70,000 or so distinct CDR3 sequences, with around 28% seen only once. Just under 60% of the sample rests with the top ten. This material consisted of CD8+ T cells from cultured PBMCs, taken from culture after CMV antigen stimulation. These receptors all stem from a human donor in good health (CMV status not recorded). Some clones in this sample may be carry-over from other donors' samples.

This clonotype came up many times. The chain combines TRBV20-1 with TRBJ1-4; D is unclear. Germline values: CDR1 DFQATT, CDR2 SNEGSKA (reference sequence). The CDR3 length is 14 residues. The germline V and J ends were trimmed by 7 bases and 0 bases, with 12 bases remaining between them. CDR3 DNA sequence: TGCAGTGTCGACCCTCTGGCAACTAATGAAAAACTGTTTTTT. Its translation: CSVDPLATNEKLFF.

This clonotype was seen just once. The chain links TRBV2 to TRBJ2-1; 14 positions agree with TRBD2. Germline V gene data show CDR1 as SNHLY and CDR2 as FYNNEI. Germline trimming cut 3 bases from V and 14 bases from J; bases unmatched to any gene: 6. This CDR3 comprises 14 residues. The chain's CDR3 is CASSDSTSGGAKFF. DNA of the CDR3: TGTGCCAGCAGTGATTCGACTAGCGGGGGGGCCAAGTTCTTC.

The J gene is TRBJ1-5, the V gene TRBV4-1; D not resolved. V was pared by 0 bases and J by 6 bases, with 9 bases between. The CDR3 contains 14 residues. CDR1 and CDR2 from the germline V gene are MGHRA and YSYEKL. The DNA of the CDR3 is TGCGCCAGCAGCCAAGATATGGGGAGTCAGCCCCAGCATTTT. It specifies CASSQDMGSQPQHF.

This clonotype was seen a few times. The rearrangement joins TRBV11-2 to TRBJ2-3; 10 positions match TRBD2. The CDR3 is 19 residues long. The V and J ends lost 8 bases and 1 base, in that order; junction bases with no gene match: 18. Germline CDR1 is SGHAT and CDR2 is FQNNGV. CDR3 DNA: TGTGCCAGCTTAGGTTTCGAGGTAGCGGGAGGCTTGGGCACAGATACGCAGTATTTT. As protein: CASLGFEVAGGLGTDTQYF.

The chain joins TRBV28 to TRBJ1-5, with a possible D match to TRBD1 (5 bases). Per germline, CDR1 MDHEN and CDR2 SYDVKM. Trimming stripped 2 bases from V and 0 bases from J, with 11 bases between. The CDR3 spans 16 residues. DNA for the CDR3: TGTGCCAGCAGTTTAGGTACAGGCATTAGCAATCAGCCCCAGCATTTT. This encodes CASSLGTGISNQPQHF.

V gene TRBV6-2 or TRBV6-3 combines with J gene TRBJ2-7; no clear D gene. CDR3 length equals 11 residues. V shed 8 bases and J shed 3 bases, with 8 bases lying between them. CDR1 and CDR2 from the germline V gene are MNHEY and SVGEGT. The CDR3 sequence is CASQTYYEQYF. For the CDR3, the DNA is TGTGCCAGCCAAACCTACTACGAGCAGTACTTC.

The genes are TRBV6-1 and TRBJ2-5; D may correspond to TRBD1 or TRBD2 (5 bases each). Germline lookup yields CDR1 MNHNS and CDR2 SASEGT. CDR3 length: 12 amino acids. V shed 6 bases and J shed 7 bases, with 12 bases lying between them. For the CDR3, the DNA is TGTGCCAGCAGCCGGGACCCGGGGACCCAGTACTTC. It encodes CASSRDPGTQYF.

The chain couples TRBV28 to TRBJ1-5; tentative D call: TRBD1 (5 bases). Germline lookup yields CDR1 MDHEN and CDR2 SYDVKM. The CDR3 runs to 15 residues. V lost 4 bases and J lost 1, with 11 bases in between. CDR3: CASSSGGWSNQPQHF. CDR3 nucleotide sequence: TGTGCCAGCAGTTCGGGGGGGTGGAGCAATCAGCCCCAGCATTTT.

The table lists this clonotype with a few counts. The chain is built from TRBV12-3 or TRBV12-4 and TRBJ1-5; no definite D call. V lost 6 bases, J lost 3 bases, and 9 bases lay in between. This CDR3 region has 13 residues. The CDR3 nucleotides read TGTGCCAGCAGCCCTATCAACAATCAGCCCCAGCATTTT. This translates into CASSPINNQPQHF.

V is TRBV27 and J is TRBJ1-1; D not certain. This CDR3 contains 12 residues. Trimming took 8 bases from V and 1 from J, leaving 8 bases between them. Germline CDR1 and CDR2: MNHEY and SMNVEV (reference sequence). CDR3 DNA: TGTGCCAGCGGACGTCCGAACACTGAAGCTTTCTTT. Its translation is CASGRPNTEAFF.

The chain employs TRBV12-3 or TRBV12-4 and TRBJ2-4, with D perhaps being TRBD1 or TRBD2 (5 bases each). The CDR3 runs to 17 residues. V was cut by 5 bases and J by 6 bases, with 23 bases left in between. As DNA, the CDR3 is TGTGCCAGCAGTCCCGACGGGGCAGAGGTTTTCGGAAACATTCAGTACTTC. Translation gives CASSPDGAEVFGNIQYF.

The rearrangement joins TRBV14 to TRBJ1-2, with a weak D call TRBD1 (5 bases). The CDR3 has 15 residues. V lost 4 bases and J lost 0, with 12 bases in between. CDR1 and CDR2 from the germline V gene are SGHDN and FVKESK. In DNA form, the CDR3 reads TGTGCCAGCAGCCCCCGGGACTCCGCTAACTATGGCTACACCTTC. This sequence encodes CASSPRDSANYGYTF. The variable domain in full, with the rest retrieved from reference TRBV14 and TRBJ1-2, is EAGVTQFPSHSVIEKGQTVTLRCDPISGHDNLYWYRRVMGKEIKFLLHFVKESKQDESGMPNNRFLAERTGGTYSTLKVQPAELEDSGVYFCASSPRDSANYGYTFGSGTRLTVV.

The V call is TRBV7-6, the J call TRBJ2-2; D call uncertain. Germline V CDR1 and CDR2: SGHVS, FNYEAQ. The CDR3 contains 14 residues. Deletions cut 1 base from V and 1 base from J, with 4 bases between. The CDR3 loop reads CASSLVENTGELFF. DNA for the CDR3: TGTGCCAGCAGCTTAGTAGAGAACACCGGGGAGCTGTTTTTT.

This clonotype has more than one count but fewer than ten. The rearrangement uses TRBV12-3 or TRBV12-4 and TRBJ2-7; 7 bases fit TRBD1. The V and J ends lost 5 bases and 6 bases, in that order; junction bases with no gene match: 10. This CDR3 contains 14 residues. CDR3 loop: CASSPISTGVEQYF. The CDR3 coding sequence is TGTGCCAGCAGTCCTATATCCACAGGGGTCGAGCAGTACTTC.

V and J are TRBV10-3 and TRBJ1-2, with a possible D match to TRBD1 (5 bases). The CDR3 covers 13 residues. Germline-derived CDR1 and CDR2 are ENHRY and SYGVKD. Trimming pared 6 bases from V and 5 bases from J, leaving 13 bases between. As DNA, the CDR3 is TGTGCCATCAGCCCCGGGACCGAATATGGCTACACCTTC. It is translated as CAISPGTEYGYTF.

As to this clonotype: A read error is possible here, since a much larger clone lies one base away. The CDR3 here is CASSFIGTGVTGELFF. Here the CDR3 DNA reads TGTGCCAGCAGCTTTATCGGGACAGGGGTTACCGGGGAGCTGTTTTTT. The chain has TRBV7-6 and TRBJ2-2, with TRBD1 matching 10 bases. CDR1 and CDR2 from the germline V gene are SGHVS and FNYEAQ. The CDR3 contains 16 residues. J lost 5 bases, V lost 3 bases, and 6 bases had no gene match.

This sequence joins TRBV27 and TRBJ2-1, with a tentative D call TRBD2 (6 bases). The germline CDR1 and CDR2 sequences are MNHEY and SMNVEV (reference sequence). CDR3 length: 14 amino acids. Trimming took 5 bases from V and 4 from J, leaving 12 bases between them. The CDR3 spells CASSLAGRYNEQFF. The CDR3 nucleotides are TGTGCCAGCAGTCTCGCGGGGCGGTACAATGAGCAGTTCTTC.

This chain links TRBV27 with TRBJ2-1; 8 bases map to TRBD2. J was trimmed by 5 bases and V by 4 bases; bases with no gene match: 10. The CDR3 consists of 16 residues. Per the germline V gene, CDR1 is MNHEY and CDR2 is SMNVEV (reference sequence). The CDR3 region has the DNA TGTGCCAGCAGTTCCAGGAGCGGGGGCGGAGACAATGAGCAGTTCTTC. Its translation is CASSSRSGGGDNEQFF.